There are many counts of the clone carrying this T cell receptor (beta chain). Its antigen is not identified. In TCRdb, the reads were re-called with MiXCR into one record per CDR3 protein. The sample has about 920,000 distinct CDR3 sequences; 31% are singletons. This sample was included in a study of T cell repertoires in cytomegalovirus infection. Background on the study: Well-studied HLA-B-restricted CMV epitopes were used in the study alongside recently identified HLA-C-restricted ones. Indications came from public TCR beta signatures; they pointed to CMV infection and to a matching HLA type. Study conclusions and caveats: CMV carriers having the relevant HLA were flagged by cumulative public TCR beta family frequency. The ex vivo response showed dominance by HLA-C-restricted CMV-specific TCR beta clonotypes.

The CDR3 extends over 14 amino acids. Trimming cost V 6 bases and J 0 bases; bases outside gene matches: 4. The clonotype was recovered from a human donor in good health (CMV status not recorded). Some clones in this sample may be carry-over from other donors' samples. Sequenced here: cultured CD8+ T cells from PBMCs, sampled from culture after CMV antigen stimulation. This chain connects TRBV12-3 or TRBV12-4 to TRBJ1-1, with TRBD1 matching 7 bases. CDR3 bases: TGTGCCAGCAGGCGGGACAGAGTGAACACTGAAGCTTTCTTT. Its translation: CASRRDRVNTEAFF.